Shown below are 18 T cell receptor beta chains from a single sample sequenced in a study of blood T cells in healthy people across ages. With a J-beta primer mix and a sample-barcoded 5' primer, a second PCR ran roughly 6 to 11 cycles. TCRdb re-analysed the 5' RACE reads in MiXCR, keeping a single row per CDR3 protein. This table has approximately 850,000 distinct CDR3 sequences, 58% appearing once. Sequencing was performed on blood. These receptors came from a man aged 25 to 40 in good health.

CDR3 protein: CSARLGRGYEQYF. The CDR3 DNA sequence: TGCAGTGCTCGGCTGGGCCGGGGATACGAGCAGTACTTC. The genes are TRBV20-1 and TRBJ2-7; D might be TRBD2 (5 bases). The CDR3 totals 13 residues. V dropped 5 bases and J dropped 4 bases, with 15 bases sitting between them. Germline V CDR1 and CDR2: DFQATT, SNEGSKA (reference sequence).

The rearrangement joins TRBV12-3 or TRBV12-4 to TRBJ2-5; TRBD1 matches 10 bases. This CDR3 contains 15 residues. With 2 bases clipped from V and 5 bases from J, the junction kept 5 bases outside the gene matches. CDR3 residues: CASSLTWTGGETQYF. The CDR3 DNA sequence: TGTGCCAGCAGTTTAACTTGGACAGGGGGTGAGACCCAGTACTTC.

This clonotype was seen more than once but under ten times. This may arise from a read error, as a much more abundant clone is one base away. V is TRBV20-1 and J is TRBJ2-5; TRBD2 agrees at 10 bases. Germline CDR1 reads DFQATT; CDR2 reads SNEGSKA (reference sequence). The CDR3 has 15 amino acids. Trimming took 8 bases from V and 11 from J; bases not matched to a gene: 20. The CDR3 sequence is CSSRNPAGGWNEQYF. The CDR3 nucleotides are TGCAGTAGCCGAAATCCAGCGGGGGGGTGGAATGAGCAGTACTTC.

The chain is built from TRBV30 and TRBJ1-2; possibly TRBD1 for D (6 bases). Between the trimmed V and J ends, which lost 5 bases and 6 bases, there was a span of 13 bases. The CDR3 is made up of 12 amino acids. Looked up from germline, CDR1 is GTSNPN and CDR2 is SVGIG (reference sequence). Here the CDR3 DNA reads TGTGCCTGGGCACCAGGGGCAGATGGCTACACCTTC. This translates into CAWAPGADGYTF.

This clonotype was observed a few times. The chain recombines TRBV12-3 or TRBV12-4 with TRBJ1-1; tentatively, D is TRBD1 (5 bases). The CDR3 length is 14 residues. Between the trimmed V and J ends, which lost 3 bases and 2 bases, there was a span of 10 bases. The CDR3: CASSFQGGNTEAFF. The DNA for the CDR3 is TGTGCCAGCAGTTTTCAGGGAGGAAACACTGAAGCTTTCTTT.

The chain carries TRBV12-3 or TRBV12-4 and TRBJ1-2; the match to TRBD1 covers 8 bases. V shed 7 bases, J shed 7 bases, and the junction held 8 bases outside the gene matches. The CDR3 totals 13 residues. CDR3 in amino acids: CASIPGGAGGYTF. Here the CDR3 DNA reads TGTGCCAGCATCCCAGGGGGCGCGGGTGGCTACACCTTC.

The chain recombines TRBV4-2 with TRBJ2-1; TRBD2 aligns across 11 bases. The CDR3 is 14 amino acids. J lost 9 bases, V lost 1 base, and 2 bases had no gene match. The germline V gene has CDR1 LGHNA and CDR2 YNFKEQ. CDR3 sequence: CASSQGLAGTEQFF. CDR3 bases: TGTGCCAGCAGCCAAGGACTAGCGGGAACTGAGCAGTTCTTC.

This clonotype has just a few counts. The rearrangement joins TRBV7-2 to TRBJ2-7; weak D call: TRBD1 (6 bases). The V gene lost 4 bases and the J gene lost 6 bases, with 22 bases spanning the gap. Germline assignment: CDR1 SGHTA and CDR2 FQGNSA. This CDR3 is built from 16 residues. The CDR3 sequence is CASSSPTGTALSEQYF. The CDR3 DNA is TGTGCCAGCAGCTCACCAACAGGGACGGCCCTTAGCGAGCAGTACTTC.

Worth noting for this clonotype: The junction shows a germline mismatch at one end, possibly a read error. V and J are TRBV7-2 and TRBJ2-5, with 8 bases that match TRBD2. The CDR3 has 14 amino acids. Germline V gene data show CDR1 as SGHTA and CDR2 as FQGNSA. CDR3 sequence: CTNSLGLAQETQYF. The CDR3 region has the DNA TGTACCAACAGCCTCGGACTAGCACAAGAGACCCAGTACTTC.

This clonotype appeared a few times. DNA for the CDR3: TGTGCCAGCAGCCCTGAGTCGGGAGCCCATGAGCAGTTCTTC. It translates to CASSPESGAHEQFF. The rearrangement uses TRBV3-1 and TRBJ2-1; the D gene is possibly TRBD2 (6 bases). Per the germline V gene, CDR1 is LGHDT and CDR2 is YNNKEL (reference sequence). Trimming cost V 4 bases and J 8 bases, with 15 bases left between them. This CDR3 comprises 14 residues.

The CDR3 DNA follows: TGTGCCAGCAGCGTAGACCCCGGAGCTGGGGCCAACGTCCTGACTTTC. Its translation: CASSVDPGAGANVLTF. The chain combines TRBV9 with TRBJ2-6; D call uncertain. This CDR3 comprises 16 residues. From germline, CDR1 is SGDLS and CDR2 YYNGEE. Deletions cut 0 bases from V and 2 bases from J, with 9 bases between.

This chain joins TRBV5-1 and TRBJ2-7; D is perhaps TRBD2 (6 bases). CDR1 and CDR2 from the germline V gene are SGHRS and YFSETQ. V shed 3 bases and J shed 0 bases, with 13 bases lying between them. The CDR3 extends over 15 amino acids. The chain's CDR3 is CASSSRTGSSYEQYF. CDR3 DNA sequence: TGCGCCAGCAGCTCCCGGACCGGGAGCTCCTACGAGCAGTACTTC.

This chain joins TRBV4-1 and TRBJ2-5; D not resolved. V was shortened by 0 bases and J by 5 bases, with 16 bases between the two germline ends. Looked up from germline, CDR1 is MGHRA and CDR2 is YSYEKL. The CDR3 runs to 16 residues. CDR3 protein: CASSQEGEGELETQYF. CDR3 coding DNA: TGCGCCAGCAGCCAAGAGGGCGAAGGAGAGTTGGAGACCCAGTACTTC.

The chain links TRBV12-3 or TRBV12-4 to TRBJ1-1; D unresolved. This CDR3 is built from 16 residues. Trimming shortened V by 7 bases and J by 0 bases, and 18 bases separated the two germline ends. This chain's CDR3 is CASTTGEGGMNTEAFF. In nucleotides, the CDR3 is TGTGCCAGCACTACTGGGGAGGGCGGTATGAACACTGAAGCTTTCTTT.

This clonotype was observed a few times. The rearrangement links TRBV10-3 to TRBJ2-7; no reliable D call. The V gene lost 6 bases and the J gene lost 2 bases, with 11 bases spanning the gap. This CDR3 has 13 amino acids. Germline V gene lookup returns CDR1 ENHRY and CDR2 SYGVKD. This CDR3 is CAIRRAGTYEQYF. The CDR3 DNA sequence: TGTGCCATCAGACGCGCCGGTACCTACGAGCAGTACTTC.

V gene TRBV10-3 combines with J gene TRBJ2-7; maybe TRBD1 (6 bases). The CDR3 spans 14 residues. CDR1 and CDR2 from the germline V gene are ENHRY and SYGVKD. V dropped 4 bases and J dropped 0 bases, with 10 bases sitting between them. The CDR3 loop reads CAISAGVDSYEQYF. Here the CDR3 DNA reads TGTGCCATCAGTGCAGGGGTCGACTCCTACGAGCAGTACTTC.

This clonotype appeared a few times. V gene TRBV7-2 combines with J gene TRBJ2-7; unclear D gene. Germline V gene lookup returns CDR1 SGHTA and CDR2 FQGNSA. The CDR3 length is 16 residues. The V gene lost 5 bases and the J gene lost 6 bases, with 23 bases spanning the gap. The CDR3 DNA is TGTGCCAGCAGCCTTAGTCCGTCGGGTTCTCTATTCGAGCAGTACTTC. Protein: CASSLSPSGSLFEQYF.

The genes are TRBV29-1 and TRBJ1-1; a weak D match, TRBD1 (6 bases). Trimming removed 4 bases at V and 8 bases at J, with 17 bases between. Per germline, CDR1 SQVTM and CDR2 ANQGSEA. CDR3 length: 13 residues. CDR3 bases: TGCAGCGTTGGCCCCGCAGGGGCAGCCGAAGCTTTCTTT. Translation gives CSVGPAGAAEAFF.